This TCR beta chain was found in a study of post-analysis software for immune sequencing data. As to this clonotype: Its antigen remains unidentified.

Libraries were made from TCR beta cDNA, and they carried unique molecular identifiers. MiXCR was run by TCRdb on the PCR reads, yielding one entry per CDR3 protein. The table records around 400,000 distinct CDR3 sequences, approximately 42% of them present only once. Study results and limitations: The five TRBV segments detected at higher frequency in patients than in controls included TRBV5-6, TRBV5-1 and TRBV20-1.

The CDR3 loop spans 14 amino acids. V lost 3 bases to trimming and J lost 4 bases; unmatched junction nucleotides: 2. The rearrangement joins TRBV12-3 or TRBV12-4 to TRBJ2-5; 10 bases map to TRBD1. Sequences were obtained from blood. The receptor was derived from a girl aged 2 to 9 with multiple sclerosis. CDR3 region: CASSFGTGVETQYF. CDR3 coding DNA: TGTGCCAGCAGTTTTGGGACAGGGGTAGAGACCCAGTACTTC.